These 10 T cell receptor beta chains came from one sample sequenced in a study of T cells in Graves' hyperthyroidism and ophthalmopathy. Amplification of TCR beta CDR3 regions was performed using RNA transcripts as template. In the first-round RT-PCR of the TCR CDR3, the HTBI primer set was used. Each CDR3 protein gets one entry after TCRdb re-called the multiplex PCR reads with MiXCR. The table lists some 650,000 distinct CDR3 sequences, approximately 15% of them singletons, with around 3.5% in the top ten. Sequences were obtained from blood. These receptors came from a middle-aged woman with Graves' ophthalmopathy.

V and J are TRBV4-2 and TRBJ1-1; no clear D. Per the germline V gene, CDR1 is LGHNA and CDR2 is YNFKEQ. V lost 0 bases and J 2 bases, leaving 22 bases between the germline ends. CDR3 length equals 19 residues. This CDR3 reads CASSQEPRLALGANTEAFF. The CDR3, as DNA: TGTGCCAGCAGCCAAGAACCCAGGCTCGCCCTGGGAGCAAACACTGAAGCTTTCTTT.

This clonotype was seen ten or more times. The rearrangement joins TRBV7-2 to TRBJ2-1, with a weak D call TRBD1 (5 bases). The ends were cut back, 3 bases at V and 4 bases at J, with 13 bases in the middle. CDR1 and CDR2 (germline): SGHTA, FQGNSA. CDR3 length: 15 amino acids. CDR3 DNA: TGTGCCAGCAGCTTGGGGCTGGCTTCATACAATGAGCAGTTCTTC. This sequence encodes CASSLGLASYNEQFF.

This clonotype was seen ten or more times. CDR3 nucleotide sequence: TGTGCCAGCAGCCCCGGGACTAGCGGGGTAAGCGAGCAGTTCTTC. This gives the protein CASSPGTSGVSEQFF. The chain recombines TRBV11-3 with TRBJ2-1; 13 bases fit TRBD2. V trimming: 5 bases; J trimming: 10 bases; junction bases outside the gene matches: 8. This CDR3 is 15 amino acids long. Germline loops: CDR1 SGHNT, CDR2 YENEEA.

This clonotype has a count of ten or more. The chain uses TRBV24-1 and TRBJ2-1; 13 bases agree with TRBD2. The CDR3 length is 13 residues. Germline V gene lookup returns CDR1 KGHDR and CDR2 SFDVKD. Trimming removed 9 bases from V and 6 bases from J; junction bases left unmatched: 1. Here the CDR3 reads CATRTSGSNEQFF. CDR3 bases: TGTGCCACCCGGACTAGCGGGAGCAATGAGCAGTTCTTC.

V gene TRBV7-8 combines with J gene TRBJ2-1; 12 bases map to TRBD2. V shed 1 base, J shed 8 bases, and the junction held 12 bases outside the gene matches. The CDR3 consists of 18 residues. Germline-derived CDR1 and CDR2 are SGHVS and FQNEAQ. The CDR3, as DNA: TGTGCCAGCAGCTTAGGGAGGTACACTAGCGGGAGGAATGATGAGCAGTTCTTC. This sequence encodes CASSLGRYTSGRNDEQFF.

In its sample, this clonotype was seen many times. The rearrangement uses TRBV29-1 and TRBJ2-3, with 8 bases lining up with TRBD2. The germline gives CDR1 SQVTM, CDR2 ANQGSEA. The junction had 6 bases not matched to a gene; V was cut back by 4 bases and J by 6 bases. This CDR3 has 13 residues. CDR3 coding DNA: TGCAGCGTTGGTATAGCGGGGTCGGATACGCAGTATTTT. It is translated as CSVGIAGSDTQYF.

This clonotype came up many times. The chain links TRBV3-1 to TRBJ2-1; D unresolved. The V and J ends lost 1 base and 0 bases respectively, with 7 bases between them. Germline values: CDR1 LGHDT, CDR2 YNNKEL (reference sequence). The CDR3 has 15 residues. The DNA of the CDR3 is TGTGCCAGCAGCCAAGCCAGTAGCTCCTACAATGAGCAGTTCTTC. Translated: CASSQASSSYNEQFF.

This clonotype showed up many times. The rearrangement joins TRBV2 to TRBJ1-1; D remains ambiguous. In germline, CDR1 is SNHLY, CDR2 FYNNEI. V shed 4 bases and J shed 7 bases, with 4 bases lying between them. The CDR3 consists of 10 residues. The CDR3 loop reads CASSGVEAFF. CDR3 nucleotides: TGTGCCAGCAGTGGGGTTGAAGCTTTCTTT.

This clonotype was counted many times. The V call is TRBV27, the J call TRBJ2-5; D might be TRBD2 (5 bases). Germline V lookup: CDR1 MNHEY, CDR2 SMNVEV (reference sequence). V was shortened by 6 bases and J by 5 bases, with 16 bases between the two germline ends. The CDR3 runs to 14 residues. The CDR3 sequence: CASRRVPASETQYF. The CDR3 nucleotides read TGTGCCAGCAGGAGGGTCCCCGCTTCGGAGACCCAGTACTTC.

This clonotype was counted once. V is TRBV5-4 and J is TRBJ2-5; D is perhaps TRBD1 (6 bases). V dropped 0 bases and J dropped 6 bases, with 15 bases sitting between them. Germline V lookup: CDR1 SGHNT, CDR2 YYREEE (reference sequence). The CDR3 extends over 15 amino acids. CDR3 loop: CASSLAGALKKTQYF. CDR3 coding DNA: TGTGCCAGCAGCTTGGCAGGGGCCCTGAAAAAGACCCAGTACTTC.